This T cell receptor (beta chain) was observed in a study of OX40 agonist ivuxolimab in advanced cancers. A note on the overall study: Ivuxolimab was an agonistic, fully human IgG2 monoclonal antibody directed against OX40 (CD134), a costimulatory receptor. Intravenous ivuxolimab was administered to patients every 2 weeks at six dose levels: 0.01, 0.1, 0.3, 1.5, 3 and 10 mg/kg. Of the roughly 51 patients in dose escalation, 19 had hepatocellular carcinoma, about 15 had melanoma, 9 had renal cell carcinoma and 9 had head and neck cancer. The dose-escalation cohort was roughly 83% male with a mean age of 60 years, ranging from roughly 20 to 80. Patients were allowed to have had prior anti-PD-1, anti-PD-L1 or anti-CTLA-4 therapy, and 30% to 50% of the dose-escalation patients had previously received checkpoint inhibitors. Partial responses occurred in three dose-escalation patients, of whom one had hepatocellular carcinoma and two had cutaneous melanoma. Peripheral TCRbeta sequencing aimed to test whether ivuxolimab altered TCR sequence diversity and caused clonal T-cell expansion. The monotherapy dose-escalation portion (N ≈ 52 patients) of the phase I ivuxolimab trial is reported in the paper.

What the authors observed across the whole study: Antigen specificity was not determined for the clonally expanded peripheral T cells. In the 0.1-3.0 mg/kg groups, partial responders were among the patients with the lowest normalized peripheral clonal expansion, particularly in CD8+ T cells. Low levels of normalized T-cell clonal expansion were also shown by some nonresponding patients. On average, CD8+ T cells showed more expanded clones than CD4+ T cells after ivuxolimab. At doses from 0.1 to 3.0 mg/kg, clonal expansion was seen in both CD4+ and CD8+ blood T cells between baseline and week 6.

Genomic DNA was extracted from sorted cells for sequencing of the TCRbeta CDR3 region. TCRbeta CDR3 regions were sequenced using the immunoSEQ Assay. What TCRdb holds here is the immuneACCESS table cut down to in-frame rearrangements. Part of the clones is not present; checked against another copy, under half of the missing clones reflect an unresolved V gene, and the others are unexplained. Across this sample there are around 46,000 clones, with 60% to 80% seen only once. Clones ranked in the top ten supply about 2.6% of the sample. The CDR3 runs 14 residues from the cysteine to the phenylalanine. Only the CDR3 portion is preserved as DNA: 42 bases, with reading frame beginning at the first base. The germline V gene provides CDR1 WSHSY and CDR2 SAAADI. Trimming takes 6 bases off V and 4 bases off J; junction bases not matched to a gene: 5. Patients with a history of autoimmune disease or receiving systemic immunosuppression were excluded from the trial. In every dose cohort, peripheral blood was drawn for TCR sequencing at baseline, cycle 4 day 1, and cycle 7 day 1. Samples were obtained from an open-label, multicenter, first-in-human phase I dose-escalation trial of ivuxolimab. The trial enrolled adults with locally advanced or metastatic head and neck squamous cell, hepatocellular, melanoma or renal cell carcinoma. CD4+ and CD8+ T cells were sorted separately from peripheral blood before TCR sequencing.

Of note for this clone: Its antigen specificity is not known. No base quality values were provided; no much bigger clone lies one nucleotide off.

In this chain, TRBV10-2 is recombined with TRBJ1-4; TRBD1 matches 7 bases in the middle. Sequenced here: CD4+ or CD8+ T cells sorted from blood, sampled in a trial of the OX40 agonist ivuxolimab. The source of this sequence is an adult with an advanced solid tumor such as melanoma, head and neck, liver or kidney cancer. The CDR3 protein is CASRGTAYNEKLFF. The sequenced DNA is TGCGCCAGCAGAGGGACAGCCTATAATGAAAAACTGTTTTTT.